One and the same sample provided the 17 T cell receptor beta chains below, sequenced in a study of blood T cell repertoires in COVID-19. Assay used: immunoSEQ multiplex PCR; TCRdb lists only in-frame clones, some missing. The sample has more than 100,000 clones; around 89% are singletons. Material for sequencing was peripheral blood. The receptors here all came from a man aged 50-59 years with active or convalescent COVID-19.

The J gene is TRBJ2-7, the V gene TRBV6-6, with 8 bases that match TRBD1. The CDR3 length is 13 residues. CDR1 is MNHNY and CDR2 is SVGAGI in the germline V gene (reference sequence). V lost 6 bases and J lost 5; bases outside the gene matches: 6. The chain's CDR3 is CASRAIQGDEQYF. For the CDR3, the DNA is TGTGCCAGCAGGGCGATACAGGGGGACGAGCAGTACTTC.

The V call is TRBV11-3, the J call TRBJ1-5; maybe TRBD1 (5 bases). The germline V and J ends were trimmed by 0 bases and 0 bases, with 18 bases remaining between them. CDR1 and CDR2 (germline): SGHNT, YENEEA. The CDR3 length is 19 residues. The CDR3 spells CASSLDPDKEGDSNQPQHF. CDR3 in DNA: TGTGCCAGCAGCTTAGATCCGGACAAGGAGGGTGATAGCAATCAGCCCCAGCATTTT.

V and J are TRBV5-1 and TRBJ2-7, with 12 bases fitting TRBD1. The CDR3 consists of 16 residues. Per germline, CDR1 SGHRS and CDR2 YFSETQ. V trimming: 0 bases; J trimming: 7 bases; junction bases outside the gene matches: 8. This CDR3 is CASSLAGQGALGEQYF. CDR3 nucleotide sequence: TGCGCCAGCAGCTTGGCGGGACAGGGGGCCCTTGGGGAGCAGTACTTC.

V is TRBV4-1 and J is TRBJ2-1; D is ambiguous. V was trimmed by 4 bases and J by 8 bases, leaving 24 bases between them. Germline V gives CDR1 MGHRA, CDR2 YSYEKL. The length of the CDR3 is 17 residues. The CDR3 here is CASSRQTTSMISHEQFF. The CDR3 region has the DNA TGCGCCAGCAGCCGCCAAACCACTTCGATGATCTCCCATGAGCAGTTCTTC.

This chain links TRBV5-6 with TRBJ2-7, with D possibly TRBD1 on 6 matching bases. CDR1 is SGHDT and CDR2 is YYEEEE in the germline V gene. The CDR3 contains 15 residues. The V end was cut by 2 bases, the J end by 4 bases, with 16 bases between. CDR3 bases: TGTGCCAGCAGCTTTTCTTGGCAGGGGCAATACGAGCAGTACTTC. It yields the protein CASSFSWQGQYEQYF.

V gene TRBV19 combines with J gene TRBJ1-2; no firm D call. The CDR3 length is 13 residues. Trimming removed 6 bases at V and 4 bases at J, with 12 bases between. From germline, CDR1 is LNHDA and CDR2 SQIVND (reference sequence). In nucleotides, the CDR3 is TGTGCCAGTAGCACTCGACAAGGCTATGGCTACACCTTC. This encodes CASSTRQGYGYTF.

This clone was found once. The chain recombines TRBV19 with TRBJ1-5; D perhaps matches TRBD1 (6 bases). V lost 4 bases and J lost 9, with 13 bases in between. The CDR3 sequence is 13 residues long. Germline V gene sequence: CDR1 LNHDA, CDR2 SQIVND (reference sequence). The CDR3 loop is CASSSSGDRPQHF. Here the CDR3 DNA reads TGTGCCAGTAGTAGCTCAGGGGACCGGCCCCAGCATTTT.

J is TRBJ2-1 and V is TRBV12-3 or TRBV12-4; the D is unclear. V lost 4 bases to trimming and J lost 4 bases, with 2 bases between them. This CDR3 contains 11 residues. The CDR3 is CASSSYNEQFF. The CDR3 DNA sequence: TGTGCCAGCAGTTCATACAATGAGCAGTTCTTC.

The V and J genes are TRBV5-4 and TRBJ2-5, with D possibly TRBD1 on 6 matching bases. Germline V CDR1 and CDR2: SGHNT, YYREEE (reference sequence). The CDR3 sequence is 15 residues long. Trimming stripped 0 bases from V and 3 bases from J, with 12 bases between. The CDR3 coding sequence is TGTGCCAGCAGCTTGGACCAGGGGCGTGAAGAGACCCAGTACTTC. Residues: CASSLDQGREETQYF.

The V call is TRBV7-2, the J call TRBJ2-7; perhaps TRBD1 as D (6 bases). The CDR3 has 17 amino acids. The V end lost 5 bases, the J end lost 1 base, and 21 bases lay between the germline ends. CDR1 SGHTA and CDR2 FQGNSA come from the germline V gene. The CDR3 region has the DNA TGTGCCAGCAGCACTTCGTCCAGGGGCTTGAGGTCCTACGAGCAGTACTTC. The encoded protein is CASSTSSRGLRSYEQYF.

The chain combines TRBV10-1 with TRBJ2-1, with TRBD2 matching over 9 bases. CDR1 and CDR2 from the germline V gene are WNHNN and SYGVQD (reference sequence). Trimming cost V 5 bases and J 0 bases; bases outside gene matches: 2. The CDR3 sequence is 15 residues long. The CDR3 DNA reads as TGCGCCAGCAGTCATAGCGGGAGCTCCTACAATGAGCAGTTCTTC. This gives the protein CASSHSGSSYNEQFF.

The chain uses TRBV7-2 and TRBJ2-5; possibly TRBD2 for D (6 bases). Between the trimmed V and J ends, which lost 1 base and 1 base, there was a span of 10 bases. CDR1 and CDR2 (germline): SGHTA, FQGNSA. CDR3 length: 15 amino acids. The CDR3 DNA sequence: TGTGCCAGCAGCTTAGGGGCGGGACTCCAAGAGACCCAGTACTTC. It is translated as CASSLGAGLQETQYF. Combining the CDR3 with reference TRBV7-2 and TRBJ2-5 gives the whole variable domain GAGVSQSPSNKVTEKGKDVELRCDPISGHTALYWYRQSLGQGLEFLIYFQGNSAPDKSGLPSDRFSAERTGGSVSTLTIQRTQQEDSAVYLCASSLGAGLQETQYFGPGTRLLVL.

The chain carries TRBV4-3 and TRBJ1-2; 8 nucleotides align to TRBD1. With V trimmed by 1 base and J by 8 bases, 3 bases remained unmatched. The CDR3 sequence is 13 residues long. Germline V gene sequence: CDR1 LGHNA, CDR2 YSLEER. The CDR3 sequence is CASSQGTGWGYTF. Here the CDR3 DNA reads TGCGCCAGCAGCCAAGGGACAGGGTGGGGCTACACCTTC.

A single count supports this clone. The rearrangement joins TRBV7-9 to TRBJ2-5, with TRBD1 matching over 7 bases. V trimming: 1 base; J trimming: 4 bases; junction bases outside the gene matches: 9. The germline V gene has CDR1 SEHNR and CDR2 FQNEAQ (reference sequence). This CDR3 region has 16 residues. The CDR3 spells CASSLGQGDRGETQYF. CDR3 sequence (DNA): TGTGCCAGCAGCTTAGGGCAGGGGGATAGGGGAGAGACCCAGTACTTC. Using reference TRBV7-9 and TRBJ2-5 for the parts outside the CDR3, the full variable domain is DTGVSQNPRHKITKRGQNVTFRCDPISEHNRLYWYRQTLGQGPEFLTYFQNEAQLEKSRLLSDRFSAERPKGSFSTLEIQRTEQGDSAMYLCASSLGQGDRGETQYFGPGTRLLVL.

This chain connects TRBV5-5 to TRBJ2-1; 9 bases agree with TRBD1. Trimming took 4 bases from V and 12 from J; bases not matched to a gene: 14. The CDR3 loop spans 15 amino acids. Germline CDR1 reads SGHKS; CDR2 reads YYEKEE (reference sequence). The CDR3 sequence: CASSVTAGQGYGQFF. DNA for the CDR3: TGTGCCAGCAGCGTAACCGCGGGACAGGGATACGGGCAGTTCTTC.

The CDR3 DNA is TGTGCCAGCAGCCTTAGGGAGGGCGGAAAGACCCAGTACTTC. This encodes CASSLREGGKTQYF. The chain carries TRBV5-4 and TRBJ2-5; 7 nucleotides line up with TRBD2. V was pared by 4 bases and J by 6 bases, with 9 bases of the junction left unmatched. Germline V gives CDR1 SGHNT, CDR2 YYREEE (reference sequence). The CDR3 is 14 residues long.

The rearrangement joins TRBV25-1 to TRBJ2-7; 12 bases agree with TRBD1. The CDR3 has 18 amino acids. Germline V CDR1 and CDR2: MGHDK, SYGVNS. V lost 4 bases, J lost 6 bases, and 16 bases stayed unmatched. The CDR3 bases are TGTGCCAGCAGTGCCCCTTTTGGGACAGGGGGCCTCCGATTCGAGCAGTACTTC. This gives the protein CASSAPFGTGGLRFEQYF.